This T cell receptor beta chain is drawn from a study of glioma-infiltrating T cells after dendritic cell vaccination. Regarding the study as a whole: Higher TCR clonality did not directly relate to longer survival. Longer survival after dendritic cell vaccination followed higher pretreatment TIL content.

Germline V lookup: CDR1 MGHDK, CDR2 SYGVNS. CDR3 size: 13 residues. V lost 5 bases to trimming and J lost 5 bases, with 13 bases between them. Time point here: after dendritic cell vaccination, including at tumor progression/relapse. On this clone: Its antigen is unknown.

Clones were sequenced by immunoSEQ multiplex PCR, and TCRdb holds only the in-frame ones, with some missing. The data show 75,000 to 95,000 clones, approximately 78% seen once. The chain couples TRBV25-1 to TRBJ2-7, with D possibly TRBD1 on 5 matching bases. This TCR was sampled from a human donor with glioblastoma. The material was blood, obtained after dendritic cell vaccination. The CDR3 nucleotides are TGTGCCAGCAGTTTGGCAGGGTACGACGAGCAGTACTTC. Translating it yields CASSLAGYDEQYF.